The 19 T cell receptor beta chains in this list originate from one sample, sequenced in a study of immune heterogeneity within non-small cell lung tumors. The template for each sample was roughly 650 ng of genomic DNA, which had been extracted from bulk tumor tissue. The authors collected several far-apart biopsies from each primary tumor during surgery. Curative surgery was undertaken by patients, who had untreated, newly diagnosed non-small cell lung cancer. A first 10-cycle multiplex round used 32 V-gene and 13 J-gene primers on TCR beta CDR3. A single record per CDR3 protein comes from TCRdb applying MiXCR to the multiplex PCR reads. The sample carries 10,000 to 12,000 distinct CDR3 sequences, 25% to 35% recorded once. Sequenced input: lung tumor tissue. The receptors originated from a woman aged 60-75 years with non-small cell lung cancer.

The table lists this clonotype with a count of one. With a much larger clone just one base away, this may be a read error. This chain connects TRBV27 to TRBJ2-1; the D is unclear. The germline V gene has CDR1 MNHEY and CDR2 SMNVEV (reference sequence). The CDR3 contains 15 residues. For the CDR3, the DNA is TGTGCCAGCATCCCCCGGCCGGCCTCCTGCAATGAGCAGTTCTTC. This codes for CASIPRPASCNEQFF.

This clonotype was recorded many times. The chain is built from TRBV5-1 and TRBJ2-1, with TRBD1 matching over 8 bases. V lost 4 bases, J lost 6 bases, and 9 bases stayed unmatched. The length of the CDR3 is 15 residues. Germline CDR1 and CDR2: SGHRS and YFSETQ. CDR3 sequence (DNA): TGCGCCAGCAGCCTCGGACAGGGATTCTTCAATGAGCAGTTCTTC. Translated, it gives CASSLGQGFFNEQFF.

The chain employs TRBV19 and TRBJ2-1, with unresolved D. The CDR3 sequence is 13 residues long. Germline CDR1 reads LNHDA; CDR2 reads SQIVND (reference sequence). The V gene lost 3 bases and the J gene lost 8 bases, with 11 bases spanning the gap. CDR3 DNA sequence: TGTGCCAGTAGTATTGGGCTAGACTATGAGCAGTTCTTC. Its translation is CASSIGLDYEQFF. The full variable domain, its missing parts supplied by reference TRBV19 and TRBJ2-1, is DGGITQSPKYLFRKEGQNVTLSCEQNLNHDAMYWYRQDPGQGLRLIYYSQIVNDFQKGDIAEGYSVSREKKESFPLTVTSAQKNPTAFYLCASSIGLDYEQFFGPGTRLTVL.

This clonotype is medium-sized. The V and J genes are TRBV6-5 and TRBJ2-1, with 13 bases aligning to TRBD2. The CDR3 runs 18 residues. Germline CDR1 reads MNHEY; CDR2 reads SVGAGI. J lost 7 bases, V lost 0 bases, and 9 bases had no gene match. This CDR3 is CASSYSLLAGGPGNEQFF. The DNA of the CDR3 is TGTGCCAGCAGTTACTCGTTACTAGCGGGAGGGCCGGGAAATGAGCAGTTCTTC.

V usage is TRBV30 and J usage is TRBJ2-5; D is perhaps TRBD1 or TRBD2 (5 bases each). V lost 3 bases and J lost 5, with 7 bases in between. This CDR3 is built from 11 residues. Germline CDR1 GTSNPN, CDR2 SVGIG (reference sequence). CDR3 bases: TGTGCCTGGAGGGGGGTGGAGACCCAGTACTTC. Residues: CAWRGVETQYF. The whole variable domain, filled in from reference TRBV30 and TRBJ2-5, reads SQTIHQWPATLVQPVGSPLSLECTVEGTSNPNLYWYRQAAGRGLQLLFYSVGIGQISSEVPQNLSASRPQDRQFILSSKKLLLSDSGFYLCAWRGVETQYFGPGTRLLVL.

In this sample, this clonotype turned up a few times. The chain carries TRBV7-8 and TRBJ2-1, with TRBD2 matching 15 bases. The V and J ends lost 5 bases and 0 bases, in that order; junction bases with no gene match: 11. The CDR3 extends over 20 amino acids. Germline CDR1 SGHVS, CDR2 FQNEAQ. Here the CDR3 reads CASSRRTSGRAPSSYNEQFF. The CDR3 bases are TGTGCCAGCAGCCGACGGACTAGCGGGAGGGCTCCGAGCTCCTACAATGAGCAGTTCTTC.

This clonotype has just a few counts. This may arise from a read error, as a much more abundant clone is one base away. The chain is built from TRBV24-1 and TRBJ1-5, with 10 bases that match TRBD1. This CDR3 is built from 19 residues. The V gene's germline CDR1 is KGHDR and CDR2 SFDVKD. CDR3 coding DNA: TGTGCCACCATTGATTCCTCCGGGGGGACAGGGGTACGCAATCAGCCCCAGCATTTT. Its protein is CATIDSSGGTGVRNQPQHF.

CDR3 sequence (DNA): TGCAGTGCTAGAGATCTGGATTCACCCCTCCACTTT. Translating gives CSARDLDSPLHF. This sequence joins TRBV20-1 and TRBJ1-6; D not certain. CDR3 length: 12 residues. The germline CDR1 and CDR2 sequences are DFQATT and SNEGSKA (reference sequence). Between the trimmed V and J ends, which lost 0 bases and 8 bases, there was a span of 5 bases.

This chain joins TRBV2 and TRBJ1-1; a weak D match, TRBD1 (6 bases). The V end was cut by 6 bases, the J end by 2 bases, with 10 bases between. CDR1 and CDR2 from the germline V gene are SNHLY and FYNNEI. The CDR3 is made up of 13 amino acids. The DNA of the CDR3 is TGTGCCAGCAGAGGACAGTTTAACACTGAAGCTTTCTTT. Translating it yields CASRGQFNTEAFF.

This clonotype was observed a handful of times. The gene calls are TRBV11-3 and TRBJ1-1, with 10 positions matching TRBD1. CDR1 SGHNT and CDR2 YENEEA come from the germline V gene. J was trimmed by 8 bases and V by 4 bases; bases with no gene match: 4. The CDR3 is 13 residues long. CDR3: CASSSGTGEEAFF. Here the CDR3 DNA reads TGTGCCAGCAGCTCCGGGACAGGGGAAGAAGCTTTCTTT.

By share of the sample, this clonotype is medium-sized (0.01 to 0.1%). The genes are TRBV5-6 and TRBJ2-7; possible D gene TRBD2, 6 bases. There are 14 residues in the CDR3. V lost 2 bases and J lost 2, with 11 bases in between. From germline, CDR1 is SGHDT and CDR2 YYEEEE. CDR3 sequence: CASSFAGGTYEQYF. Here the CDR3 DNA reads TGTGCCAGCAGCTTCGCCGGGGGAACCTACGAGCAGTACTTC.

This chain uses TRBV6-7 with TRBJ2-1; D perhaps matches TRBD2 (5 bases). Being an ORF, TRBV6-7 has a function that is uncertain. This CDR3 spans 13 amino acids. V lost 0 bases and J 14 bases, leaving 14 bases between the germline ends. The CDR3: CASSYSQLEEKFF. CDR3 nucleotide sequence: TGTGCCAGCAGTTACTCGCAGCTGGAGGAGAAGTTCTTC.

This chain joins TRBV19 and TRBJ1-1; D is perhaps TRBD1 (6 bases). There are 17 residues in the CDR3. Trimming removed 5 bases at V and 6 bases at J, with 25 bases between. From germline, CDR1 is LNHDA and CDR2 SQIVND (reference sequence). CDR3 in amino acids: CASSGARWTNRASEAFF. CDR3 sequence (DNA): TGTGCCAGTAGTGGGGCCCGATGGACAAACAGGGCGTCTGAAGCTTTCTTT.

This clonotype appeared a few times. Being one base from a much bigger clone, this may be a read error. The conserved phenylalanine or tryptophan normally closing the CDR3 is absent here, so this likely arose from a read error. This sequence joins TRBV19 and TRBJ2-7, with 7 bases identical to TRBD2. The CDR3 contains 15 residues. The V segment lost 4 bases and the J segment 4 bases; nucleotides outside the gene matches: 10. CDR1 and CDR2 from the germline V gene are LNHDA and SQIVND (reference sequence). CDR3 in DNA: TGTGCCAGTAGTAGTCTTAGCGGGCCCCGGTACGAGCAGTACTTA. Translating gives CASSSLSGPRYEQYL.

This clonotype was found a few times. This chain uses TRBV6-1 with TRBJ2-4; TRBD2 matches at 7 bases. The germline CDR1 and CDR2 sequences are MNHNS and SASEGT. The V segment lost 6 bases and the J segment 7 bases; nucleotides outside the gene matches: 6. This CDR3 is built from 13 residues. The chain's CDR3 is CASRVGGRNIQYF. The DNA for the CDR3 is TGTGCCAGCAGGGTCGGGGGGAGGAACATTCAGTACTTC.

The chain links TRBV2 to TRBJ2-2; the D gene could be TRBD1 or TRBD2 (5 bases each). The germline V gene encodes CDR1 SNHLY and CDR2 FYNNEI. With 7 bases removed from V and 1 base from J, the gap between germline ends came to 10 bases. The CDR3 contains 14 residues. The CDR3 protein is CASKSGGNTGELFF. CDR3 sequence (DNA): TGTGCCAGCAAATCTGGGGGGAACACCGGGGAGCTGTTTTTT. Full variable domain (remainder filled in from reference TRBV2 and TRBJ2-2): EPEVTQTPSHQVTQMGQEVILRCVPISNHLYFYWYRQILGQKVEFLVSFYNNEISEKSEIFDDQFSVERPDGSNFTLKIRSTKLEDSAMYFCASKSGGNTGELFFGEGSRLTVL.

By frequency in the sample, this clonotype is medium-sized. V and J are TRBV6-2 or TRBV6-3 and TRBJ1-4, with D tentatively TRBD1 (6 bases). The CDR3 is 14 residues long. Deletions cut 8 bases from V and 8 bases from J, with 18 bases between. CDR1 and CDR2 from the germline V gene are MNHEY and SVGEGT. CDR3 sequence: CASVSAGAWEKLFF. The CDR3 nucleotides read TGTGCCAGCGTCTCGGCGGGGGCGTGGGAAAAACTGTTTTTT.

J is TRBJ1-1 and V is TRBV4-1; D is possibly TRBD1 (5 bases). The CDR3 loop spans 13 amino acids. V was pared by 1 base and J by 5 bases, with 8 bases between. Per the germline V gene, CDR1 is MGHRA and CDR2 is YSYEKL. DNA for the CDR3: TGCGCCAGCAGCCAAGTTGGGGGTACTGAAGCTTTCTTT. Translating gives CASSQVGGTEAFF.

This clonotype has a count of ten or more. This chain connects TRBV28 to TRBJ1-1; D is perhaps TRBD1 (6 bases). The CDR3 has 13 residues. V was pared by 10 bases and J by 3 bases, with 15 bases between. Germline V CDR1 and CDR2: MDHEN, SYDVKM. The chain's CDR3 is CATRLGAYTEAFF. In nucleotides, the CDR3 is TGTGCCACTCGACTGGGGGCGTACACTGAAGCTTTCTTT.